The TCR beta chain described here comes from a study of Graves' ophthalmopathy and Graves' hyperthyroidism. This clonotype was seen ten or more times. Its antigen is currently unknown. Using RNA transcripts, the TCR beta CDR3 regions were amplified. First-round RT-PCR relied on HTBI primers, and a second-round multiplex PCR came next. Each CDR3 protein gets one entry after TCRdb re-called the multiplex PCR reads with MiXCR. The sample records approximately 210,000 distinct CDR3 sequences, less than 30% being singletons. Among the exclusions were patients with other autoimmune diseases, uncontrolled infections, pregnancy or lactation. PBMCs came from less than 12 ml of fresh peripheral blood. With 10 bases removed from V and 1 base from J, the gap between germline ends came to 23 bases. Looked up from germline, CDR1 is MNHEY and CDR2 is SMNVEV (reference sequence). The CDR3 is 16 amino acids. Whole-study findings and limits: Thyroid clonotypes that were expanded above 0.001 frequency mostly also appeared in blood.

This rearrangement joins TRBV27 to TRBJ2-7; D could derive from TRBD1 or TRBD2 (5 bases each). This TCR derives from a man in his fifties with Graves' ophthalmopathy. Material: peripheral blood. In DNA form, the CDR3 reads TGTGCCACCGAACCCGAGAACGGGGCGAGGTCCTACGAGCAGTACTTC. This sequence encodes CATEPENGARSYEQYF.